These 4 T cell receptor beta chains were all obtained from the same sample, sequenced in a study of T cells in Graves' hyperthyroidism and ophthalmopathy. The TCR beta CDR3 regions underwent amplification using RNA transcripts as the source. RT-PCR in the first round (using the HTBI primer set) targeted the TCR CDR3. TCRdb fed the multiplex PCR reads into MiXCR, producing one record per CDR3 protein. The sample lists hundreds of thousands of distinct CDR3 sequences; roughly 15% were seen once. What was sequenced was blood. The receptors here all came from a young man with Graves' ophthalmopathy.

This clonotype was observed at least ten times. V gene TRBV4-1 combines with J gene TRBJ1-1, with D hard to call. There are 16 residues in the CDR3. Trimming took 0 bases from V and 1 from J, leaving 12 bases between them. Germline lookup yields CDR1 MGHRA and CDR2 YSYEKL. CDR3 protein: CASSQEGLGGNTEAFF. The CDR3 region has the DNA TGCGCCAGCAGCCAAGAAGGGTTGGGTGGGAACACTGAAGCTTTCTTT.

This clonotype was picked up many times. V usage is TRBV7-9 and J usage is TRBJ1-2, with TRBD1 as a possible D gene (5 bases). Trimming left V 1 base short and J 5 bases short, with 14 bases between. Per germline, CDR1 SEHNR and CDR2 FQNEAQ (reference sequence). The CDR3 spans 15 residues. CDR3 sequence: CASSLGLDKGYGYTF. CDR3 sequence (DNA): TGTGCCAGCAGCTTAGGCTTGGACAAGGGTTATGGCTACACCTTC.

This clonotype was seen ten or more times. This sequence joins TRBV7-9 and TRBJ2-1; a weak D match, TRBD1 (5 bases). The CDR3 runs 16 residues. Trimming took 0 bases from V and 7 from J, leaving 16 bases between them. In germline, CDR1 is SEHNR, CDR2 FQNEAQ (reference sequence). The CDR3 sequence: CASSLARSAGLNEQFF. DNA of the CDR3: TGTGCCAGCAGCTTAGCGAGGAGTGCAGGGTTGAATGAGCAGTTCTTC.

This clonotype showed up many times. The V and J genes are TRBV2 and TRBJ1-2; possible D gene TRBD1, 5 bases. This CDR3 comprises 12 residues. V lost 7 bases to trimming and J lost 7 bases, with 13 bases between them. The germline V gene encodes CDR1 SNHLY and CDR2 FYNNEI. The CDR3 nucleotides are TGTGCCAGCATTGGGGGTTCAGGTGGCTACACCTTC. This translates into CASIGGSGGYTF. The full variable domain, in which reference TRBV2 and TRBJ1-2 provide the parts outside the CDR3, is EPEVTQTPSHQVTQMGQEVILRCVPISNHLYFYWYRQILGQKVEFLVSFYNNEISEKSEIFDDQFSVERPDGSNFTLKIRSTKLEDSAMYFCASIGGSGGYTFGSGTRLTVV.